A single sample gave rise to the 10 T cell receptor beta chains below, sequenced in a study of T-cell reconstitution after alpha-beta-depleted transplantation in children. Unique molecular identifiers were used to barcode this TCRbeta library. TCRdb re-derived calls from the PCR reads in MiXCR, one entry per CDR3 protein. Seen here are 100,000 or so distinct CDR3 sequences, 6% observed once, and the top ten hold 6.1%. Material: PBMCs, mostly from graft donor cells, obtained 60 days after TCRalphabeta/CD19-depleted stem cell transplant. Receptors were obtained from a female patient aged 2-9 years who had a stem cell transplant for Fanconi anemia, so the T cells may come from the graft donor.

This clonotype was counted many times. This rearrangement joins TRBV29-1 to TRBJ1-1, with unresolved D. The CDR3 extends over 13 amino acids. From germline, CDR1 is SQVTM and CDR2 ANQGSEA. Trimming cost V 5 bases and J 0 bases, with 10 bases left between them. The CDR3 DNA reads as TGCAGCGTTTTGACCATTCTGAACACTGAAGCTTTCTTT. It translates to CSVLTILNTEAFF.

This clonotype was seen many times. The chain links TRBV30 to TRBJ2-4; TRBD2 aligns across 10 bases. The CDR3 covers 14 residues. Looked up from germline, CDR1 is GTSNPN and CDR2 is SVGIG (reference sequence). V shed 1 base, J shed 4 bases, and the junction held 1 base outside the gene matches. The DNA of the CDR3 is TGTGCCTGGAGTGCTAGCGGGGGAAAAAACATTCAGTACTTC. Translated: CAWSASGGKNIQYF. Full variable domain (missing parts from reference TRBV30 and TRBJ2-4): SQTIHQWPATLVQPVGSPLSLECTVEGTSNPNLYWYRQAAGRGLQLLFYSVGIGQISSEVPQNLSASRPQDRQFILSSKKLLLSDSGFYLCAWSASGGKNIQYFGAGTRLSVL.

V is TRBV18 and J is TRBJ2-1; 9 nucleotides line up with TRBD1. Germline CDR1 and CDR2: KGHSH and LQKENI. CDR3 length equals 16 residues. The J segment lost 0 bases and the V segment lost 3 bases, leaving 3 bases of the junction unmatched. CDR3 in amino acids: CASSPRTGDSYNEQFF. As DNA, the CDR3 is TGTGCCAGCTCACCCAGGACAGGGGACTCCTACAATGAGCAGTTCTTC.

This clonotype showed up many times. The chain combines TRBV20-1 with TRBJ2-7; possibly TRBD2 for D (6 bases). The CDR3 has 13 residues. Germline V CDR1 and CDR2: DFQATT, SNEGSKA (reference sequence). Trimming removed 8 bases from V and 7 bases from J, with 21 bases in between. The CDR3 protein is CSPLFISAGEQYF. CDR3 sequence (DNA): TGCAGTCCCCTCTTTATCTCGGCGGGGGAGCAGTACTTC.

In this sample, this clonotype turned up many times. The V call is TRBV29-1, the J call TRBJ2-7; D could derive from TRBD1 or TRBD2 (5 bases each). Germline V gives CDR1 SQVTM, CDR2 ANQGSEA. The V gene lost 3 bases and the J gene lost 4 bases, with 19 bases spanning the gap. This CDR3 spans 15 amino acids. This CDR3 reads CSVEGDPSRPYEQYF. CDR3 in DNA: TGCAGCGTTGAGGGGGACCCCTCCCGCCCATACGAGCAGTACTTC.

The chain recombines TRBV20-1 with TRBJ2-5; 11 nucleotides align to TRBD2. The V and J ends lost 3 bases and 2 bases, in that order; junction bases with no gene match: 5. CDR3 size: 15 residues. Germline assignment: CDR1 DFQATT and CDR2 SNEGSKA (reference sequence). As DNA, the CDR3 is TGCAGTGCTAGCGCGCTAGCGGGGGGACAAGAGACCCAGTACTTC. It encodes CSASALAGGQETQYF.

This clonotype was detected only a few times. The J gene is TRBJ1-1, the V gene TRBV12-3 or TRBV12-4; D is ambiguous. V was cut by 3 bases and J by 0 bases, with 8 bases left in between. This CDR3 has 14 amino acids. The CDR3 here is CASSFEGMNTEAFF. The CDR3 bases are TGTGCCAGCAGTTTTGAGGGAATGAACACTGAAGCTTTCTTT.

The V and J genes are TRBV27 and TRBJ2-6, with TRBD1 as a possible D gene (6 bases). V was shortened by 6 bases and J by 0 bases, with 27 bases between the two germline ends. Germline CDR1 is MNHEY and CDR2 is SMNVEV (reference sequence). The CDR3 runs 21 residues. The DNA for the CDR3 is TGTGCCAGCAGACTGAGGTCGGCGACAGGAGCCTTAAGCTCTGGGGCCAACGTCCTGACTTTC. It yields the protein CASRLRSATGALSSGANVLTF.

This clonotype was detected a few times. The chain links TRBV18 to TRBJ1-1; D is unclear. The CDR3 is 13 residues long. Germline CDR1 reads KGHSH; CDR2 reads LQKENI. Trimming took 3 bases from V and 1 from J, leaving 6 bases between them. The DNA for the CDR3 is TGTGCCAGCTCACCCCATCCGAACACTGAAGCTTTCTTT. Translating gives CASSPHPNTEAFF. Full variable domain (rest looked up from reference TRBV18 and TRBJ1-1): NAGVMQNPRHLVRRRGQEARLRCSPMKGHSHVYWYRQLPEEGLKFMVYLQKENIIDESGMPKERFSAEFPKEGPSILRIQQVVRGDSAAYFCASSPHPNTEAFFGQGTRLTVV.

A few counts support this clonotype. CDR3 DNA sequence: TGCGCCAGCAGCTTGGATAAGGAGTACGAGCAGTTCTTC. The encoded protein is CASSLDKEYEQFF. The rearrangement joins TRBV5-1 to TRBJ2-1; D is undetermined. The CDR3 contains 13 residues. Germline values: CDR1 SGHRS, CDR2 YFSETQ. Trimming took off 0 bases at V and 10 bases at J, with 11 bases between the two ends.